This T cell receptor beta chain was captured by sequencing in a study of blood T cell repertoires in COVID-19. Across the study: Spain, Italy and the United States supplied samples that represented acute and convalescent COVID-19. PBMCs, B-cell-depleted T cells, or T cells provided the cDNA or gDNA that made up the material.

Methods used by the authors: Cell counts per sample came from amplifying reference gene primers. Assay used: immunoSEQ multiplex PCR; TCRdb lists only in-frame clones, some missing. The V and J calls and clone size are taken from that table; D and trimming were inferred from the DNA. Of roughly 160,000 clones listed, about four fifths were seen once; the top ten hold about a tenth. CDR3 length equals 16 residues. Trimming pared 0 bases from V and 6 bases from J, leaving 18 bases between. From germline, CDR1 is SGHRS and CDR2 YFSETQ. Specimen: peripheral blood. The clonotype was recovered from a man between 70 and 80 years old with active or convalescent COVID-19. The genes are TRBV5-1 and TRBJ2-5; tentatively, D is TRBD1 (7 bases). The CDR3 nucleotides are TGCGCCAGCAGCTTGGATGGTGGAGGGGGCCGAAAGACCCAGTACTTC. It encodes CASSLDGGGGRKTQYF.